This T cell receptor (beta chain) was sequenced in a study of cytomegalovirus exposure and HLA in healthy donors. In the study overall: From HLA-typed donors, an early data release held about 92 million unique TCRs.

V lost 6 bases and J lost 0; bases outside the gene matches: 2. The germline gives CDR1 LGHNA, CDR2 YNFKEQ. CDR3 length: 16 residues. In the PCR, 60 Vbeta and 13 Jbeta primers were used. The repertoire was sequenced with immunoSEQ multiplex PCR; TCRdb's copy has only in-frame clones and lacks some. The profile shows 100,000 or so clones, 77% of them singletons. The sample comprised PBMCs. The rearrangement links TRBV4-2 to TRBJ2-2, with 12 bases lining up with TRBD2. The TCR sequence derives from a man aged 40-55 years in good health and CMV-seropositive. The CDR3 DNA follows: TGTGCCAGCAGTGGACTAGCGGGGTCGAACACCGGGGAGCTGTTTTTT. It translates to CASSGLAGSNTGELFF.